These 30 T cell receptor beta chains originate from one sample sequenced in a study of T cells in Graves' hyperthyroidism and ophthalmopathy (dated by TCRdb to between 2017 and 2020). The library was generated by multiplex PCR. The listed sequencing device is Illumina HiSeq 2000. The TCR beta CDR3 regions were amplified from the RNA transcripts. For the first round of RT-PCR on the TCR CDR3, the HTBI primer set was used together with the Qiagen OneStep RT-PCR kit. Using fastp at Q25 and MiXCR, TCRdb reprocessed the public reads and kept productive beta chains. Entries are consolidated by CDR3 protein sequence, retaining the most common genes and DNA. Here the sample has over 350,000 distinct CDR3 sequences; roughly 13% occur a single time. The ten biggest clones cover approximately 27% of the sample. The sample comprised blood. The receptor set was obtained from a man in his fifties with Graves' ophthalmopathy.

The V call is TRBV6-2 or TRBV6-3, the J call TRBJ2-7; 8 bases fit TRBD2. Germline V CDR1 and CDR2: MNHEY, SVGEGT. The CDR3 runs 16 residues. V shed 1 base and J 1 base; nucleotides not matched to a gene: 6. The CDR3 DNA reads as TGTGCCAGCAGTTACTGGGGACTAGACTCTTCCTACGAGCAGTACTTC. Translated, it gives CASSYWGLDSSYEQYF.

This clonotype appeared many times. This chain joins TRBV3-1 and TRBJ2-7, with 10 bases that match TRBD2. With 4 bases clipped from V and 6 bases from J, the junction kept 15 bases outside the gene matches. This CDR3 contains 17 residues. The V gene's germline CDR1 is LGHDT and CDR2 YNNKEL (reference sequence). CDR3 loop: CASSPTGLAETFGEQYF. In DNA form, the CDR3 reads TGTGCCAGCAGCCCCACCGGACTAGCGGAGACCTTTGGCGAGCAGTACTTC.

This clonotype was seen only a few times. The chain joins TRBV12-3 or TRBV12-4 to TRBJ2-5; D gene unclear. Trimming stripped 5 bases from V and 7 bases from J, with 17 bases between. The CDR3 sequence is 14 residues long. CDR3 sequence: CASSPPGSSRTQYF. The CDR3 DNA reads TGTGCCAGCAGTCCCCCTGGGTCTTCAAGGACCCAGTACTTC.

In this sample, this clonotype turned up many times. The rearrangement links TRBV30 to TRBJ2-5; no firm D call. V lost 4 bases and J 5 bases, leaving 17 bases between the germline ends. Germline CDR1 reads GTSNPN; CDR2 reads SVGIG (reference sequence). The CDR3 has 14 residues. The CDR3 sequence: CAWTLLGNGETQYF. Here the CDR3 DNA reads TGTGCCTGGACCCTTTTAGGGAACGGGGAGACCCAGTACTTC.

This clonotype was detected ten times or more. V is TRBV28 and J is TRBJ2-3, with D maybe TRBD1 (5 bases). The V gene lost 8 bases and the J gene lost 0 bases, with 12 bases spanning the gap. Germline V gene lookup returns CDR1 MDHEN and CDR2 SYDVKM. The CDR3 is 14 residues long. The CDR3 spells CASATEPSTDTQYF. CDR3 coding DNA: TGTGCCAGCGCGACAGAACCTAGCACAGATACGCAGTATTTT.

This clonotype was detected many times. The V gene is TRBV28, the J gene TRBJ2-7, with TRBD1 matching over 7 bases. The V gene end was trimmed by 5 bases and the J gene end by 4 bases; junction bases not matched to a gene: 5. Germline loops: CDR1 MDHEN, CDR2 SYDVKM. The length of the CDR3 is 13 residues. CDR3 nucleotide sequence: TGTGCCAGCAGTACGGGACAGCCATACGAGCAGTACTTC. It translates to CASSTGQPYEQYF. The full variable domain, completed using reference TRBV28 and TRBJ2-7, is DVKVTQSSRYLVKRTGEKVFLECVQDMDHENMFWYRQDPGLGLRLIYFSYDVKMKEKGDIPEGYSVSREKKERFSLILESASTNQTSMYLCASSTGQPYEQYFGPGTRLTVT.

This clonotype was seen repeatedly, ten times or more. The chain couples TRBV18 to TRBJ1-3; D remains unclear. The CDR3 is 16 amino acids. Deletions cut 2 bases from V and 0 bases from J, with 11 bases between. From germline, CDR1 is KGHSH and CDR2 LQKENI. CDR3 sequence (DNA): TGTGCCAGCTCACCATCAACTTTGGGCTCTGGAAACACCATATATTTT. Its protein is CASSPSTLGSGNTIYF.

The V call is TRBV6-5, the J call TRBJ1-2, with 8 positions matching TRBD1. Germline trimming cut 4 bases from V and 7 bases from J; bases unmatched to any gene: 8. Germline lookup yields CDR1 MNHEY and CDR2 SVGAGI. The CDR3 has 14 residues. The CDR3, as DNA: TGTGCCAGCAGTTTCACCGACAGGGGTAGTGGCTACACCTTC. Translation: CASSFTDRGSGYTF.

J is TRBJ2-1 and V is TRBV19; D is unresolved. This CDR3 region has 15 residues. Germline lookup yields CDR1 LNHDA and CDR2 SQIVND (reference sequence). Trimming pared 1 base from V and 1 base from J, leaving 8 bases between. CDR3 protein: CASSIGGYSYNEQFF. DNA of the CDR3: TGTGCCAGTAGTATAGGTGGGTATTCCTACAATGAGCAGTTCTTC. Filled out from reference TRBV19 and TRBJ2-1, the complete variable domain reads DGGITQSPKYLFRKEGQNVTLSCEQNLNHDAMYWYRQDPGQGLRLIYYSQIVNDFQKGDIAEGYSVSREKKESFPLTVTSAQKNPTAFYLCASSIGGYSYNEQFFGPGTRLTVL.

This clonotype was observed a handful of times. The genes are TRBV19 and TRBJ2-7, with 7 bases that match TRBD2. There are 13 residues in the CDR3. J was trimmed by 0 bases and V by 9 bases; bases with no gene match: 5. In germline, CDR1 is LNHDA, CDR2 SQIVND (reference sequence). DNA of the CDR3: TGTGCCAGCCGGGACTATCTCTCCTACGAGCAGTACTTC. As protein: CASRDYLSYEQYF. The variable domain in full, with the rest retrieved from reference TRBV19 and TRBJ2-7, is DGGITQSPKYLFRKEGQNVTLSCEQNLNHDAMYWYRQDPGQGLRLIYYSQIVNDFQKGDIAEGYSVSREKKESFPLTVTSAQKNPTAFYLCASRDYLSYEQYFGPGTRLTVT.

V is TRBV6-1 and J is TRBJ2-1, with D tentatively TRBD1 or TRBD2 (5 bases each). The CDR3 is made up of 12 amino acids. Trimming removed 3 bases at V and 9 bases at J, with 9 bases between. Germline V CDR1 and CDR2: MNHNS, SASEGT. The CDR3 here is CASSEWGTEQFF. CDR3 DNA sequence: TGTGCCAGCAGTGAGTGGGGGACTGAGCAGTTCTTC.

There are many counts of this clonotype. The CDR3 spells CASSFRVASGASEQFF. In DNA, the CDR3 is TGTGCCAGCAGTTTTCGAGTTGCTAGCGGTGCAAGTGAGCAGTTCTTC. The chain uses TRBV27 and TRBJ2-1, with 7 nucleotides matching TRBD2. J gave up 9 bases and V 3 bases, and 14 bases lay outside the gene matches. CDR1 is MNHEY and CDR2 is SMNVEV in the germline V gene (reference sequence). This CDR3 region has 16 residues.

This clonotype has a count of ten or more. The rearrangement uses TRBV2 and TRBJ1-1; TRBD1 agrees at 9 bases. The CDR3 consists of 13 residues. Germline assignment: CDR1 SNHLY and CDR2 FYNNEI. Trimming took 8 bases from V and 4 from J; bases not matched to a gene: 5. The CDR3 loop reads CASGGQGSTEAFF. CDR3 in DNA: TGTGCCAGCGGCGGACAGGGGTCCACTGAAGCTTTCTTT.

Ten or more counts support this clonotype. The V gene is TRBV11-2, the J gene TRBJ1-2, with 7 bases lining up with TRBD1. The CDR3 has 13 residues. Looked up from germline, CDR1 is SGHAT and CDR2 is FQNNGV. The V gene end was trimmed by 5 bases and the J gene end by 10 bases; junction bases not matched to a gene: 10. The CDR3 loop is CASSPDRTNDYTF. The DNA for the CDR3 is TGTGCCAGCAGCCCGGACAGGACGAATGACTACACCTTC.

This clonotype appeared a few times. The chain combines TRBV6-1 with TRBJ2-5; the D gene is possibly TRBD1 (6 bases). The CDR3 consists of 15 residues. In germline, CDR1 is MNHNS, CDR2 SASEGT. Trimming left V 6 bases short and J 3 bases short, with 17 bases between. DNA of the CDR3: TGTGCCAGCAGAGAGACAGGAGGTAAAAAAGAGACCCAGTACTTC. It translates to CASRETGGKKETQYF.

The sample holds a few counts of this clonotype. In DNA form, the CDR3 reads TGTGCCAGCAGCCGAGACCTAGGAGACTCTGGCTACACCTTC. This codes for CASSRDLGDSGYTF. The chain carries TRBV7-2 and TRBJ1-2, with no clear D. The germline gives CDR1 SGHTA, CDR2 FQGNSA. CDR3 length: 14 amino acids. V gave up 5 bases and J gave up 7 bases, with 17 bases separating them.

This clonotype was seen at least ten times. The chain links TRBV30 to TRBJ1-5; D is perhaps TRBD1 (5 bases). The V gene's germline CDR1 is GTSNPN and CDR2 SVGIG (reference sequence). The CDR3 extends over 13 amino acids. The V end lost 1 base, the J end lost 7 bases, and 11 bases lay between the germline ends. The CDR3 reads CAWSGGREQPQHF. Written as DNA, the CDR3 is TGTGCCTGGAGTGGGGGGAGAGAGCAGCCCCAGCATTTT.

In this sample, this clonotype turned up many times. The chain recombines TRBV7-9 with TRBJ2-7; D unclear. Germline CDR1 is SEHNR and CDR2 is FQNEAQ (reference sequence). The CDR3 has 12 residues. Deletions cut 6 bases from V and 5 bases from J, with 11 bases between. The CDR3, as DNA: TGTGCCAGCAGAGGGTCTCCCCACGAGCAGTACTTC. This gives the protein CASRGSPHEQYF.

This clonotype has more than one count but fewer than ten. V gene TRBV20-1 combines with J gene TRBJ1-6; D is perhaps TRBD1 (5 bases). The CDR3 has 15 residues. The germline V gene encodes CDR1 DFQATT and CDR2 SNEGSKA (reference sequence). Deletions cut 0 bases from V and 0 bases from J, with 6 bases between. CDR3 coding DNA: TGCAGTGCTAGAGATGGGGCCTCCTATAATTCACCCCTCCACTTT. This encodes CSARDGASYNSPLHF.

The chain links TRBV19 to TRBJ2-2; 11 bases are a match to TRBD1. J was trimmed by 0 bases and V by 4 bases; bases with no gene match: 4. Germline lookup yields CDR1 LNHDA and CDR2 SQIVND (reference sequence). CDR3 size: 17 residues. The CDR3, as DNA: TGTGCCAGTAGTACGGGACAGGGGGAGGCGAACACCGGGGAGCTGTTTTTT. Protein product: CASSTGQGEANTGELFF.

At least ten counts were recorded for this clonotype. The rearrangement links TRBV20-1 to TRBJ2-2, with 12 bases matching TRBD2. The V gene's germline CDR1 is DFQATT and CDR2 SNEGSKA (reference sequence). The CDR3 sequence is 15 residues long. With V trimmed by 5 bases and J by 2 bases, 3 bases remained unmatched. CDR3 sequence reads: CSAPTSGSNTGELFF. The DNA of the CDR3 is TGCAGTGCTCCGACTAGCGGGAGTAACACCGGGGAGCTGTTTTTT.

The sample holds a few counts of this clonotype. J is TRBJ2-3 and V is TRBV7-2, with D tentatively TRBD1 (6 bases). Germline V CDR1 and CDR2: SGHTA, FQGNSA. Trimming took off 3 bases at V and 3 bases at J, with 10 bases between the two ends. The CDR3 sequence is 14 residues long. The CDR3 protein is CASSFRDMTDTQYF. The CDR3 bases are TGTGCCAGCAGCTTTCGGGACATGACAGATACGCAGTATTTT. The variable domain in full, completed from reference TRBV7-2 and TRBJ2-3, reads GAGVSQSPSNKVTEKGKDVELRCDPISGHTALYWYRQSLGQGLEFLIYFQGNSAPDKSGLPSDRFSAERTGGSVSTLTIQRTQQEDSAVYLCASSFRDMTDTQYFGPGTRLTVL.

This clonotype was observed many times. The V and J genes are TRBV2 and TRBJ2-1, with 11 nucleotides matching TRBD2. J lost 4 bases, V lost 3 bases, and 11 bases had no gene match. The CDR3 has 18 residues. Germline V gives CDR1 SNHLY, CDR2 FYNNEI. The CDR3 nucleotides read TGTGCCAGCAGTGACCGTTTAACTAGCGGGAGTTCATACAATGAGCAGTTCTTC. Translating gives CASSDRLTSGSSYNEQFF.

The sample holds many counts of this clonotype. This chain uses TRBV20-1 with TRBJ2-1; 8 bases line up with TRBD2. This CDR3 region has 12 residues. Germline loops: CDR1 DFQATT, CDR2 SNEGSKA (reference sequence). V lost 6 bases to trimming and J lost 6 bases; unmatched junction nucleotides: 4. CDR3 nucleotide sequence: TGCAGTGCCGGGACTAGAGGCAATGAGCAGTTCTTC. This codes for CSAGTRGNEQFF.

This clonotype appeared many times. The genes are TRBV24-1 and TRBJ2-1; 12 bases agree with TRBD2. The germline CDR1 and CDR2 sequences are KGHDR and SFDVKD. The trim removed 7 bases at V and 7 bases at J, leaving 4 bases unmatched. This CDR3 has 14 amino acids. The CDR3 nucleotides read TGTGCCACCAGGACTAGCGGGAGCGGGAATGAGCAGTTCTTC. It codes for CATRTSGSGNEQFF.

The chain is built from TRBV9 and TRBJ2-2; D call uncertain. The germline gives CDR1 SGDLS, CDR2 YYNGEE. Trimming shortened V by 3 bases and J by 3 bases, and 9 bases separated the two germline ends. The CDR3 extends over 14 amino acids. The CDR3 sequence: CASSGGYDTGELFF. The CDR3, as DNA: TGTGCCAGCAGCGGAGGATATGACACCGGGGAGCTGTTTTTT. The full variable domain, with the rest looked up from reference TRBV9 and TRBJ2-2, is DSGVTQTPKHLITATGQRVTLRCSPRSGDLSVYWYQQSLDQGLQFLIQYYNGEERAKGNILERFSAQQFPDLHSELNLSSLELGDSALYFCASSGGYDTGELFFGEGSRLTVL.

The CDR3 protein is CASSGRQVEAFF. The CDR3 DNA sequence: TGTGCCAGCAGTGGGAGACAGGTTGAAGCTTTCTTT. V gene TRBV25-1 combines with J gene TRBJ1-1, with a tentative D call TRBD1 (6 bases). This CDR3 contains 12 residues. V lost 4 bases, J lost 7 bases, and 10 bases lay in between. Germline lookup yields CDR1 MGHDK and CDR2 SYGVNS.

This clonotype was observed many times. The rearrangement joins TRBV7-3 to TRBJ2-1; a possible D gene is TRBD2 (6 bases). Germline V gives CDR1 SGHTA, CDR2 FQGTGA. V lost 5 bases and J 4 bases, leaving 15 bases between the germline ends. The CDR3 length is 15 residues. In DNA, the CDR3 is TGTGCCAGCAGCCGCAATGGACTAACGTACAATGAGCAGTTCTTC. Translated: CASSRNGLTYNEQFF.

The chain employs TRBV12-3 or TRBV12-4 and TRBJ2-4; 9 bases fit TRBD2. Trimming took 3 bases from V and 6 from J; bases not matched to a gene: 6. This CDR3 is 15 amino acids long. The chain's CDR3 is CASSFGSGSRNIQYF. CDR3 in DNA: TGTGCCAGCAGTTTTGGTAGCGGGAGTCGAAACATTCAGTACTTC.

The CDR3 nucleotides read TGTGCCAGCAGCCCGACCCCACTAGCGGGGTTCTACAATGAGCAGTTCTTC. This translates into CASSPTPLAGFYNEQFF. The chain uses TRBV11-2 and TRBJ2-1, with 10 bases that match TRBD2. The junction had 10 bases not matched to a gene; V was cut back by 5 bases and J by 3 bases. Per the germline V gene, CDR1 is SGHAT and CDR2 is FQNNGV. This CDR3 is 17 amino acids long.